This entry lists 2 T cell receptor beta chains sequenced from one sample in a study of blood T cell repertoires in COVID-19. This table comes from immunoSEQ multiplex PCR, and its TCRdb copy is limited to in-frame clones, with some not included. Of about 140,000 clones listed, about 80% were seen once; the top ten hold 15% to 20%. Sequencing was performed on peripheral blood. Source of these receptors: a man between 50 and 59 years old with acute or convalescent COVID-19.

This chain joins TRBV6-5 and TRBJ2-5; the D gene is possibly TRBD1 (5 bases). With 5 bases removed from V and 5 bases from J, the gap between germline ends came to 18 bases. Per the germline V gene, CDR1 is MNHEY and CDR2 is SVGAGI. The length of the CDR3 is 15 residues. CDR3 in amino acids: CASSLGRGSSETQYF. In DNA, the CDR3 is TGTGCCAGCAGTCTTGGAAGGGGTAGTTCGGAGACCCAGTACTTC.

The chain links TRBV7-8 to TRBJ2-4, with D possibly being TRBD2 (7 bases). The CDR3 runs to 17 residues. The germline V and J ends were trimmed by 1 base and 0 bases, with 13 bases remaining between them. Germline V gene sequence: CDR1 SGHVS, CDR2 FQNEAQ. The CDR3: CASSLVRAGAAKNIQYF. In DNA form, the CDR3 reads TGTGCCAGCAGCTTAGTACGCGCGGGGGCAGCCAAAAACATTCAGTACTTC.